Shown below are 4 T cell receptor beta chains from a single sample sequenced in a study of vaccination effects on CD4 cells after COVID-19. Sequencing used immunoSEQ multiplex PCR; TCRdb keeps in-frame clones, though not all of them. The sample records 70,000 to 85,000 clones, approximately 80% being singletons. No antigens are known for them. Within the ViraFEST assay, antigen-specific CD4+ T cells underwent expansion with viral peptide pools prior to sequencing. The authors isolated CD4+ T cells after around nine days of culture. Each person got two doses of an mRNA SARS-CoV-2 vaccine, BNT162b2 or mRNA-1273. The sequencing here drew on CD4+ T cells from PBMCs cultured with HCoV-229E spike peptides, taken after COVID-19 vaccination. These TCRs come from a human donor who received a COVID-19 vaccine.

The chain has TRBV20-1 and TRBJ1-2; tentatively, D is TRBD1 (5 bases). This CDR3 spans 10 amino acids. Germline-derived CDR1 and CDR2 are DFQATT and SNEGSKA (reference sequence). Here the CDR3 reads CGTFNYGYTF. CDR3 bases: TGCGGGACTTTTAACTATGGCTACACCTTC.

This chain links TRBV9 with TRBJ1-1, with D unresolved. The CDR3 consists of 15 residues. Germline assignment: CDR1 SGDLS and CDR2 YYNGEE. The ends were cut back, 4 bases at V and 1 base at J, with 14 bases in the middle. CDR3 residues: CASSPRMEANTEAFF. The CDR3 coding sequence is TGTGCCAGCAGCCCCAGGATGGAGGCGAACACTGAAGCTTTCTTT.

The CDR3 bases are TGTGCCAGCAGCGGAGGGTCAGGGGTCGTGATTGAAGCTTTCTTT. Its protein is CASSGGSGVVIEAFF. The gene calls are TRBV2 and TRBJ1-1; D might be TRBD1 (6 bases). Germline V gives CDR1 SNHLY, CDR2 FYNNEI. The V and J ends lost 6 bases and 7 bases respectively, with 21 bases between them. The CDR3 runs to 15 residues.

This chain joins TRBV14 and TRBJ2-6; 12 nucleotides align to TRBD1. Germline lookup yields CDR1 SGHDN and CDR2 FVKESK. The CDR3 is 17 residues long. V dropped 4 bases and J dropped 3; count of bases not matched to a gene: 4. In DNA form, the CDR3 reads TGTGCCAGCAGCCGGGACAGGGGGCAGCTTGGGGCCAACGTCCTGACTTTC. Amino acids: CASSRDRGQLGANVLTF. Together with reference TRBV14 and TRBJ2-6, the CDR3 gives the full variable domain: EAGVTQFPSHSVIEKGQTVTLRCDPISGHDNLYWYRRVMGKEIKFLLHFVKESKQDESGMPNNRFLAERTGGTYSTLKVQPAELEDSGVYFCASSRDRGQLGANVLTFGAGSRLTVL.